A selection of T cell receptor beta chains follows, all from one sample in a study of graft-versus-host responses after intestinal transplantation. The method was immunoSEQ multiplex PCR; TCRdb's version includes in-frame clones alone and lacks a portion of them. The table shows 11,000 to 15,000 clones, with roughly a third occurring only once. The source was alloreactive CD8+ T cells from a mixed lymphocyte reaction culture, collected before intestinal transplant. The receptors were gathered from a human patient who received an intestinal transplant. Each CDR3 is given with its conserved first and last residue. The size entry is marked missing in some rows and otherwise reads once, few, many or a size class.

>-|TRBJ2-1|TRBV29-1
CSVEGQGTYNEQFF
>-|TRBJ2-7|TRBV5-4
CASSVAGGAYEQYF
>medium-sized|TRBJ2-7|TRBV6-1
CASSVGTSAEYF
>-|TRBJ1-2|TRBV4-1
CASSGSNQNRKTYGYTF
>few|TRBJ1-4|TRBV27
CASSWTGTGGEKLFF
>-|TRBJ1-6|TRBV27
CASSLLQGDYNSPLHF
>-|TRBJ2-7|TRBV27
CASSFGQAYEQYF
>few|TRBJ2-2|TRBV19
CASTGTVTGELFF
>-|TRBJ1-2|TRBV6-1
CASTQGTGVGYTF
>medium-sized|TRBJ1-4|TRBV6-4
CASSDHRFMNEKLFF
>few|TRBJ1-1|TRBV6-5
CASSYSSETEAFF
>medium-sized|TRBJ1-2|TRBV5-6
CASSLERVVYTF
>few|TRBJ1-1|TRBV4-1
CASSQFPRTALNTEAFF
>-|TRBJ1-2|TRBV5-1
CASRGMGQSSIYGYTF
>few|TRBJ2-7|TRBV9
CASSPGTSALRDEQYF
>medium-sized|TRBJ2-7|TRBV5-6
CASSSPDRFPYEQYF
>medium-sized|TRBJ1-5|TRBV19
CASSISAGSNQPQHF
>-|TRBJ1-4|TRBV4-1
CASSQGSQAGGEKLFF
>few|TRBJ2-3|TRBV9
CASSVVERDTQYF
>few|TRBJ1-5|TRBV6-6
CASSSTGVSNQPQHF
>-|TRBJ2-7|TRBV19
CASSRQGGYEQYF
>few|TRBJ2-2|TRBV4-2
CASSYVGGELFF
>-|TRBJ1-6|TRBV7-2
CASSLAGRLSSYNSPLHF
>-|TRBJ2-5|TRBV9
CASSVAGAIQETQYF
>few|TRBJ1-1|TRBV4-1
CASSRGWGGTEAFF
>-|TRBJ1-2|TRBV5-1
CASSPDSLIYGYTF
>few|TRBJ1-1|TRBV29-1
CSVALGGTEAFF
>once|TRBJ2-7|TRBV27
CASSFRGTAYEQYF
>-|TRBJ2-1|TRBV9
CASSVEFGAVYNEQFF
>-|TRBJ1-2|TRBV6-6
CASSYSGYGYTF
>medium-sized|TRBJ1-3|TRBV19
CASTGTSAGNTIYF
>few|TRBJ1-5|TRBV4-1
CASSLGSNQPQHF
>-|TRBJ2-7|TRBV2
CASGDSYEQYF
>-|TRBJ2-7|TRBV27
CASSLYRGIEQYF
>few|TRBJ1-6|TRBV6-1
CASSQTRIYNSPLHF
>-|TRBJ2-1|TRBV7-2
CASRDVYNEQFF
>few|TRBJ2-3|TRBV7-9
CASSSSKLAGATDTQYF
>-|TRBJ1-4|TRBV9
CASSPDASSNEKLFF
>-|TRBJ1-1|TRBV6-5
CASRPGQGNTEAFF
>few|TRBJ2-5|TRBV4-1
CASSQENRETQYF
>few|TRBJ1-1|TRBV15
CATSKPGQGVEAFF
>-|TRBJ2-7|TRBV2
CASSGLAGGPSYEQYF
>-|TRBJ1-2|TRBV30
CAWSGTGGDLGYTF
>-|TRBJ1-3|TRBV2
CASSEIVFSGNTIYF
>few|TRBJ2-3|TRBV10-3
CAISESLRGSTDTQYF
>-|TRBJ2-1|TRBV9
CASSAGTVYNEQFF
>-|TRBJ2-7|TRBV23-1
CASSQSGRGVIYEQYF
>-|TRBJ1-6|TRBV6-6
CASSYEGGGSPLHF
>-|TRBJ2-7|TRBV5-6
CASSLVGSLREQYF
>few|TRBJ2-3|TRBV27
CATNVGGTQYF
>medium-sized|TRBJ1-6|TRBV9
CASSASGGHNSPLHF
>few|TRBJ2-7|TRBV4-2
CASSQDRSSSYEQYF
>-|TRBJ2-3|TRBV15
CATSRGTQTSTDTQYF